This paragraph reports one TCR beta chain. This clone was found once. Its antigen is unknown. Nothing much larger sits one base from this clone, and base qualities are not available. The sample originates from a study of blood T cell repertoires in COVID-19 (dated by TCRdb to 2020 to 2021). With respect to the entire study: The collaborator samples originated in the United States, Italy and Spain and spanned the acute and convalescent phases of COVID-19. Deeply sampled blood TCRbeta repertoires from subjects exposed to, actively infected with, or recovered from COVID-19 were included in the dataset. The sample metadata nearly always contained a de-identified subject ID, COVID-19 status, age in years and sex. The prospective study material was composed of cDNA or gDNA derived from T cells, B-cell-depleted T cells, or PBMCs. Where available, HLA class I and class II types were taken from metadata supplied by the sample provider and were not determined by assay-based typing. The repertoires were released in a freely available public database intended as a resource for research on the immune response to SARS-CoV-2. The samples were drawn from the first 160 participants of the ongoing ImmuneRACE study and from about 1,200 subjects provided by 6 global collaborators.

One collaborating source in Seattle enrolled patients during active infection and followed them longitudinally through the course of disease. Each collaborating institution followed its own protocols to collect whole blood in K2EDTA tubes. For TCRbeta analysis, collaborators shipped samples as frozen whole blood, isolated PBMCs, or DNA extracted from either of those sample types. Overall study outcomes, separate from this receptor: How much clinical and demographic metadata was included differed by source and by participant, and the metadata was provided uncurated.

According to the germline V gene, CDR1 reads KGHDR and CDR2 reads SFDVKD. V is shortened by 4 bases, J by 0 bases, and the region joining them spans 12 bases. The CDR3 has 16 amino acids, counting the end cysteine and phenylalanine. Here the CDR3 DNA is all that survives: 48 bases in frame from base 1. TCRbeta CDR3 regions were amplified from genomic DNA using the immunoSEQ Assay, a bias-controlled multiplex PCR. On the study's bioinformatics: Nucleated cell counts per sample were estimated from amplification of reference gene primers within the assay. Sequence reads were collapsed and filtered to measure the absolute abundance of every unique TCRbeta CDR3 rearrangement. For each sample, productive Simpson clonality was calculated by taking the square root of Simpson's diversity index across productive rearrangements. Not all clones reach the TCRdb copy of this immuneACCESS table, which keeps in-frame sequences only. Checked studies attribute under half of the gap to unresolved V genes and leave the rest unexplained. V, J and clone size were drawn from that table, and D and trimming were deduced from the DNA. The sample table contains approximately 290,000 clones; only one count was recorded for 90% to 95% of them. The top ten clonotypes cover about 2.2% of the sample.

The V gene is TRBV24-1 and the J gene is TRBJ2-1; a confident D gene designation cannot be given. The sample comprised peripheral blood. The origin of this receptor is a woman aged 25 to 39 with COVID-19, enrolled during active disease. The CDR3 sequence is CATSDNGLGSYNEQFF. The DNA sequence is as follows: TGTGCCACCAGTGACAACGGGTTGGGCTCCTACAATGAGCAGTTCTTC.